The 7 T cell receptor beta chains below come from one sample, sequenced in a study of PD-L1 blockade in urothelial cancer (dated by TCRdb to the late 2010s). The method was the immunoSEQ multiplex PCR assay. Drawn from immuneACCESS, this table holds only the in-frame rearrangements with V and J called that TCRdb kept. Clones are partly lost; checked studies trace under half to an unresolved V gene and leave the rest unexplained. The sample table contains approximately 100,000 clones; only one count was recorded for around 85% of them. About 2.2% of the sample belongs to the ten largest clones. The starting material was PBMCs, obtained around atezolizumab (anti-PD-L1) treatment. The receptors were sampled from a man aged 50 to 59 with urothelial cancer.

Only one count was recorded for this clone. The J gene is TRBJ1-2, the V gene TRBV28; D might be TRBD1 (5 bases). Trimming shortened V by 5 bases and J by 5 bases, and 18 bases separated the two germline ends. The CDR3 spans 15 residues. Germline lookup yields CDR1 MDHEN and CDR2 SYDVKM. The DNA for the CDR3 is TGTGCCAGCAGTCTACCTGGGGAGGGGAGGTATGGCTACACCTTC. Amino acids: CASSLPGEGRYGYTF.

This clone showed up just once. Other DNA sequences in this specimen translate into the identical CDR3. The V gene is TRBV28, the J gene TRBJ2-1; D unclear. This CDR3 contains 12 residues. Germline assignment: CDR1 MDHEN and CDR2 SYDVKM. V was clipped by 1 base and J by 4 bases, with 2 bases between them. CDR3 coding DNA: TGTGCCAGCAGTTTATTATACAATGAGCAGTTCTTC. Its translation: CASSLLYNEQFF. Combining the CDR3 with reference TRBV28 and TRBJ2-1 gives the whole variable domain DVKVTQSSRYLVKRTGEKVFLECVQDMDHENMFWYRQDPGLGLRLIYFSYDVKMKEKGDIPEGYSVSREKKERFSLILESASTNQTSMYLCASSLLYNEQFFGPGTRLTVL.

CDR3 in amino acids: CASSQEFPERTDTQYF. In nucleotides, the CDR3 is TGTGCCAGCAGCCAAGAGTTTCCCGAGCGCACAGATACGCAGTATTTT. The chain is built from TRBV4-2 and TRBJ2-3; D not resolved. Germline CDR1 LGHNA, CDR2 YNFKEQ. The CDR3 is 16 amino acids. Trimming removed 0 bases from V and 1 base from J, with 11 bases in between.

The rearrangement links TRBV5-4 to TRBJ2-3, with 8 bases fitting TRBD2. There are 15 residues in the CDR3. Trimming cost V 4 bases and J 0 bases; bases outside gene matches: 4. CDR1 is SGHNT, CDR2 YYREEE, per germline (reference sequence). CDR3 in DNA: TGTGCCAGCAGCCGCGGGGGGTCTAGCACAGATACGCAGTATTTT. Its translation: CASSRGGSSTDTQYF.

The chain couples TRBV7-3 to TRBJ2-1, with 11 bases aligning to TRBD2. The CDR3 totals 15 residues. V was clipped by 5 bases and J by 4 bases; unmatched bases: 4. Germline V gene sequence: CDR1 SGHTA, CDR2 FQGTGA. The CDR3 loop reads CASSPLAGGYNEQFF. As DNA, the CDR3 is TGTGCCAGCAGCCCCCTAGCGGGAGGTTACAATGAGCAGTTCTTC.

The chain recombines TRBV28 with TRBJ2-3; 13 bases line up with TRBD2. The CDR3 runs 15 residues. V shed 9 bases and J 4 bases; nucleotides not matched to a gene: 7. Germline V gives CDR1 MDHEN, CDR2 SYDVKM. The CDR3 loop is CASGLAGDYPDTQYF. The CDR3 region has the DNA TGTGCCAGTGGACTAGCGGGAGACTATCCAGATACGCAGTATTTT.

This chain uses TRBV9 with TRBJ1-3, with a possible D match to TRBD1 (5 bases). The CDR3 loop spans 15 amino acids. V gave up 7 bases and J gave up 0 bases, with 14 bases separating them. Germline CDR1 is SGDLS and CDR2 is YYNGEE. CDR3 loop: CASARDLSSGNTIYF. The CDR3 region has the DNA TGTGCCAGCGCTCGGGACTTAAGCTCTGGAAACACCATATATTTT.